This TCR beta chain derives from a study of PD-L1 blockade in urothelial cancer (TCRdb year 2017). As for the study more broadly: All patients started therapy around 2014 and received atezolizumab 1,200 mg intravenously every 3 weeks. About 90% of the roughly 29 patients were males with bladder-origin urothelial cancer, and about 60% of the 29 reported a prior smoking history. An ECOG performance status of 0 or 1 was recorded for the patients, and 0 to 3 prior chemotherapy regimens had been received by the patients. Blood samples were analyzed at 3 weeks after treatment start (second dose) and at 6 weeks after treatment start. Blood samples yielded a median of roughly 150,000 T cells and tens of thousands of unique TCRs, with median clonality 0.080. Somatic, immune and clinical correlates of response to PD-L1 blockade with atezolizumab in urothelial cancer were the focus of an exploratory multi-omic analysis. Pretreatment tumor samples and matched peripheral blood, collected serially before and after atezolizumab treatment, underwent TCR sequencing. Progression-free survival longer than 6 months counted as durable clinical benefit, and TCR features were additionally tested against both progression-free and overall survival. In the same patients, pretreatment tumors underwent whole exome sequencing and RNA sequencing in addition to TCR sequencing. Durable clinical benefit was achieved by nine patients and was not achieved by 20 patients. Pretreatment blood TCR-seq was available for 27 to 30 patients, at least one posttreatment blood collection was obtained for about 24 patients, and tumor TCR-seq was available for about 24 patients. The full study reports these points: Because the sample size was small (n ≈ 27) and many of the analyses were exploratory, the results are meant to be hypothesis-generating. Among patients with durable benefit, tumor-associated TCR clones showed greater expansion in peripheral blood 3 weeks after treatment started (n ≈ 21, p = 0.022). Improved progression-free and overall survival was found to be associated with pretreatment peripheral blood TCR clonality below the median.

Turning to this clone: Its antigen is not yet known. Per-nucleotide qualities are absent, and no much larger clonotype sits a single base away.

Synthetic TCR analog templates were spiked into each PCR to estimate absolute template abundance from read counts. The immunoSEQ assay was used to amplify TCRbeta CDR3 regions from genomic DNA with bias-controlled V and J gene primers. Rearranged TCRbeta segments were sequenced at approximately 20X coverage. Per the source publication's procedure: Sequencing errors were corrected by clustering and CDR3s were annotated against IMGT to assign V, D and J genes. Downstream analyses used only productive TCRbeta rearrangements and left out out-of-frame or stop-codon sequences. Clonality was calculated as one minus the Shannon entropy normalized by the log of the number of unique productive sequences. Clones differing between time points or between blood and tumor were identified by Fisher's exact test with Benjamini-Hochberg correction at adjusted p below 0.01. The table was pulled from immuneACCESS by TCRdb, which kept in-frame rearrangements only. Such tables lose some clones; where checked, under half of the loss comes from unresolved V genes, and the rest has no known cause. The D gene and trimming were derived from the DNA, and the V and J assignments and clone size from that table. This sample comprises about 110,000 clones, 75% to 95% of them detected only once. 3% to 4.5% of the sample is held by the ten biggest clonotypes.

Sequences SGHDT (CDR1) and YYEEEE (CDR2) are obtained from the germline V gene. From V the trimming removes 3 bases and from J it removes 3 bases, while the gene matches leave 3 bases of the junction unaccounted for. Including the terminal cysteine and phenylalanine, the CDR3 comprises 14 residues. Only the CDR3 part of the read is kept: 42 bases, read in frame from the first base. Read against the paper, the sample's time point label means: peripheral blood 6 weeks after treatment start. The cohort comprised about 30 patients with locally advanced or metastatic urothelial carcinoma treated at Memorial Sloan Kettering on a trial protocol. Peripheral blood mononuclear cells were collected pretreatment and during treatment, at between 1 and 8 total time points per patient. The Qiagen DNeasy Blood extraction kit was used to purify genomic DNA from total PBMCs and from tumor samples. PBMCs were collected pretreatment and during treatment, and were isolated and stored as previously described.

The material sequenced was PBMCs, taken around atezolizumab (anti-PD-L1) treatment. The source of this sequence is a man in his fifties or sixties with urothelial cancer. This chain is built from TRBV5-6 and TRBJ1-1, and 9 junction bases match TRBD1. DNA sequence: TGTGCCAGCAGCTCCCGGGACAGGGACACTGAAGCTTTCTTT. Translated, this gives CASSSRDRDTEAFF.